This T cell receptor beta chain was retrieved from a study of siplizumab effects on memory and regulatory T cells. In germline, CDR1 is SGHRS, CDR2 YFSETQ. The CDR3 loop spans 14 amino acids. V gave up 0 bases and J gave up 4 bases, with 10 bases separating them. Study conclusions and caveats: Memory T cells appeared less diverse than naive cells, which seemed to contribute substantially to alloresponse. Relative to controls at around 25%, mappable alloreactive CD4+ clones exhibited a mean Treg-derived proportion of approximately 68% with siplizumab. Alloreactive sequences that could be traced to unstimulated CD4+ memory cells showed a significant reduction under siplizumab.

Worth noting for this clone: Antigen: not known.

Only in-frame clones appear in the TCRdb table, and some are missing; sequencing was by immunoSEQ multiplex PCR. The table has about 99,000 clones, about 94% seen once. This rearrangement joins TRBV5-1 to TRBJ1-2; maybe TRBD1 (5 bases). The sequenced sample was Tregs sorted from blood. This sequence was found in a human donor in good health. The chain's CDR3 is CASSLGQGLYGYTF. CDR3 coding DNA: TGCGCCAGCAGCTTGGGGCAGGGACTCTATGGCTACACCTTC. Supplemented by reference TRBV5-1 and TRBJ1-2, the full variable domain reads KAGVTQTPRYLIKTRGQQVTLSCSPISGHRSVSWYQQTPGQGLQFLFEYFSETQRNKGNFPGRFSGRQFSNSRSEMNVSTLELGDSALYLCASSLGQGLYGYTFGSGTRLTVV.